This TCR beta chain comes out of a study of blood T cell repertoires in COVID-19. Assay: immunoSEQ multiplex PCR; the TCRdb copy retains only in-frame clones and omits some. This sample has approximately 170,000 clones, with approximately 86% found just once. V trimming: 1 base; J trimming: 1 base; junction bases outside the gene matches: 9. The CDR3 extends over 18 amino acids. The germline gives CDR1 KGHDR, CDR2 SFDVKD. The chain is built from TRBV24-1 and TRBJ1-2; 9 positions match TRBD1. Sample: peripheral blood. The clonotype originates from a man in his 70s with acute or convalescent COVID-19. The DNA for the CDR3 is TGTGCCACCAGTGATTTCCAGGGACAGGGTATAGGTAACTATGGCTACACCTTC. This sequence encodes CATSDFQGQGIGNYGYTF.